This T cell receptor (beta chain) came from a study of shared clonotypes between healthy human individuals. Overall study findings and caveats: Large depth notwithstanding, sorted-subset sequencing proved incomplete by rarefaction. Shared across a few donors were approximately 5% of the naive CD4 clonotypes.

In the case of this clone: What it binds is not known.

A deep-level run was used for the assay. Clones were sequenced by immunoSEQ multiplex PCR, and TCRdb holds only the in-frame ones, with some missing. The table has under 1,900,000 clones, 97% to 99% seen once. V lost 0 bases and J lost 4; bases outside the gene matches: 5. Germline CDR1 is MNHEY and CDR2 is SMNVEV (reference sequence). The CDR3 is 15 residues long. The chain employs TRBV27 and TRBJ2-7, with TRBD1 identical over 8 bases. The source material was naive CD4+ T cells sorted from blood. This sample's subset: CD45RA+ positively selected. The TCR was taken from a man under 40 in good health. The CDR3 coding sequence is TGTGCCAGCAGTTTATCAGCCGGACAGGGATACGAGCAGTACTTC. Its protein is CASSLSAGQGYEQYF.